These 7 T cell receptor beta chains share one sample of origin, sequenced in a study of T-cell reconstitution after alpha-beta-depleted transplantation in children. It was with unique molecular identifiers that the TCRbeta library was prepared. TCRdb reanalysed the PCR reads using MiXCR and keeps one entry per CDR3 protein. Here the sample spans 280,000 or so distinct CDR3 sequences, roughly 10% being singletons. The source was peripheral blood, collected 180 days after TCRalphabeta/CD19-depleted stem cell transplant. The receptors here all came from a male patient between 2 and 9 years old who had a stem cell transplant for chronic granulomatous disease, so the T cells may come from the graft donor.

This clonotype was counted ten times or more. V gene TRBV2 combines with J gene TRBJ2-4; D is unresolved. Deletions cut 4 bases from V and 0 bases from J, with 10 bases between. The CDR3 sequence is 15 residues long. Per the germline V gene, CDR1 is SNHLY and CDR2 is FYNNEI. In nucleotides, the CDR3 is TGTGCCAGCAGTGGGTCGGTACTAGCCAAAAACATTCAGTACTTC. Its translation: CASSGSVLAKNIQYF.

This clonotype has a count of ten or more. J is TRBJ2-5 and V is TRBV28; a weak D match, TRBD1 (8 bases). The CDR3 consists of 16 residues. CDR1 and CDR2 from the germline V gene are MDHEN and SYDVKM. V was shortened by 0 bases and J by 2 bases, with 13 bases between the two germline ends. The CDR3 region has the DNA TGTGCCAGCAGTTTATGGTACAGGGGGGGACAAGAGACCCAGTACTTC. Its protein is CASSLWYRGGQETQYF.

This clonotype has at least ten counts. The chain carries TRBV7-2 and TRBJ2-5; 12 bases fit TRBD2. The germline V gene has CDR1 SGHTA and CDR2 FQGNSA. Losses at the gene ends were 0 bases for V and 3 bases for J; bases not matched to a gene: 5. The CDR3 runs 17 residues. CDR3 nucleotides: TGTGCCAGCAGCTTAGCTCTGACTAGCGGGGGTAAAGAGACCCAGTACTTC. This encodes CASSLALTSGGKETQYF.

This clonotype showed up many times. This sequence joins TRBV7-2 and TRBJ1-1, with D hard to call. Trimming stripped 5 bases from V and 7 bases from J, with 8 bases between. Germline assignment: CDR1 SGHTA and CDR2 FQGNSA. The length of the CDR3 is 11 residues. The CDR3 region has the DNA TGTGCCAGCAGCCCAAAAATTGAAGCTTTCTTT. Translated, it gives CASSPKIEAFF.

The chain is built from TRBV12-3 or TRBV12-4 and TRBJ2-7; the D is unclear. This CDR3 comprises 12 residues. Trimming took off 6 bases at V and 2 bases at J, with 8 bases between the two ends. CDR3 in amino acids: CASSAGTYEQYF. For the CDR3, the DNA is TGTGCCAGCAGCGCTGGGACCTACGAGCAGTACTTC.

This clonotype came up many times. The rearrangement joins TRBV9 to TRBJ1-5; possible D gene TRBD1, 5 bases. The CDR3 contains 13 residues. V gave up 2 bases and J gave up 6 bases, with 9 bases separating them. The germline gives CDR1 SGDLS, CDR2 YYNGEE. The CDR3 region has the DNA TGTGCCAGCAGCGTCCAGGGTGGTCAGCCCCAGCATTTT. Its protein is CASSVQGGQPQHF.

In its sample, this clonotype was seen many times. J is TRBJ2-2 and V is TRBV7-9; no firm D call. CDR3 length: 16 amino acids. CDR1 is SEHNR, CDR2 FQNEAQ, per germline (reference sequence). V shed 0 bases and J shed 1 base, with 9 bases lying between them. The CDR3 DNA reads TGTGCCAGCAGCTTAGCCCCCCGAAAGAACACCGGGGAGCTGTTTTTT. Its translation is CASSLAPRKNTGELFF.